The T cell receptor (beta chain) under discussion was sequenced for a study of beta chain features in type 1 diabetes. The germline V gene encodes CDR1 SNHLY and CDR2 FYNNEI. The length of the CDR3 is 12 residues. Trimming cost V 3 bases and J 7 bases; bases outside gene matches: 3. The study, taken as a whole, reports: Researchers caution that PCR might favor shorter templates, equally among patients and controls. Type 1 diabetes patients had moderately but significantly shorter TCRB CDR3s in all four CD4+ subsets.

For this clone: The antigen remains unidentified.

Expressed TCRB transcripts were sequenced because the entire RNA isolate underwent reverse transcription. The average read count of naive, central memory and regulatory T cell samples was some 3.8 million. Sequencing used immunoSEQ multiplex PCR; TCRdb keeps in-frame clones, though not all of them. This repertoire shows around 140,000 clones, roughly 10% found once; its top ten account for 0.75%. The receptor comes from a man in his thirties or forties with type 1 diabetes. The gene calls are TRBV2 and TRBJ2-7, with 7 bases lining up with TRBD2. Sequencing was performed on central memory CD4+ T cells from blood. The CDR3 loop reads CASSEGGLEQYF. In DNA form, the CDR3 reads TGTGCCAGCAGTGAGGGAGGGCTAGAGCAGTACTTC.